Listed here are 20 T cell receptor beta chains from one sample, sequenced in a study of blood T cell repertoires in COVID-19. The repertoire was sequenced with immunoSEQ multiplex PCR; TCRdb's copy has only in-frame clones and lacks some. The table records around 270,000 clones, 80% to 90% of them present only once. The source material was PBMCs or T cells enriched from blood (not recorded which). The receptor set was obtained from a woman aged 40 to 50 who had been exposed to COVID-19.

This chain links TRBV7-3 with TRBJ2-1, with TRBD1 matching over 11 bases. Trimming removed 1 base from V and 3 bases from J; junction bases left unmatched: 26. From germline, CDR1 is SGHTA and CDR2 FQGTGA. The CDR3 is made up of 24 amino acids. CDR3: CASSLNLLRQDRGPLAGGYNEQFF. CDR3 sequence (DNA): TGTGCCAGCAGCTTAAATCTTTTGAGACAGGACAGGGGGCCACTGGCGGGAGGCTACAATGAGCAGTTCTTC.

The count of this clone is one. The chain links TRBV25-1 to TRBJ2-7; 13 nucleotides align to TRBD2. CDR3 length: 16 amino acids. Germline V gene data show CDR1 as MGHDK and CDR2 as SYGVNS. Losses at the gene ends were 5 bases for V and 3 bases for J; bases not matched to a gene: 7. The CDR3 nucleotides read TGTGCCAGCAGTTTGCGACTAGCGGGGGGCATCTACGAGCAGTACTTC. Protein product: CASSLRLAGGIYEQYF.

The V gene is TRBV27, the J gene TRBJ2-7, with D possibly matching TRBD1 (5 bases). Germline CDR1 MNHEY, CDR2 SMNVEV (reference sequence). This CDR3 is 15 amino acids long. V was shortened by 4 bases and J by 6 bases, with 19 bases between the two germline ends. The DNA for the CDR3 is TGTGCCAGCAGTTCCCAGGGTAGACCCAACAGCGAGCAGTACGTC. Translation gives CASSSQGRPNSEQYV.

The genes are TRBV6-5 and TRBJ2-3; perhaps TRBD1 as D (6 bases). CDR1 and CDR2 (germline): MNHEY, SVGAGI. Trimming left V 7 bases short and J 5 bases short, with 13 bases between. CDR3 size: 13 residues. CDR3 region: CASTTPRGDTQYF. The CDR3, as DNA: TGTGCCAGCACGACCCCCAGGGGAGATACGCAGTATTTT.

This clone appeared a single time. CDR3 sequence (DNA): TGTGCCAGCAGCGTAGGACTAGCGGGGGACGAAGGGGCCAACGTCCTGACTTTC. It is translated as CASSVGLAGDEGANVLTF. The chain links TRBV9 to TRBJ2-6; the match to TRBD2 covers 12 bases. The CDR3 loop spans 18 amino acids. Germline lookup yields CDR1 SGDLS and CDR2 YYNGEE. V lost 0 bases and J lost 4; bases outside the gene matches: 5.

J is TRBJ1-3 and V is TRBV9, with no clear D. Trimming took off 3 bases at V and 4 bases at J, with 5 bases between the two ends. The germline CDR1 and CDR2 sequences are SGDLS and YYNGEE. This CDR3 has 12 amino acids. The chain's CDR3 is CASSDRGNTIYF. Here the CDR3 DNA reads TGTGCCAGCAGCGACCGGGGAAACACCATATATTTT.

The chain couples TRBV27 to TRBJ1-1, with D tentatively TRBD1 (6 bases). The germline V gene has CDR1 MNHEY and CDR2 SMNVEV (reference sequence). The CDR3 runs 13 residues. Trimming removed 6 bases at V and 10 bases at J, with 18 bases between. CDR3 DNA sequence: TGTGCCAGCAGGGACAGCGGGACACTTGTAGCTTTCTTT. This encodes CASRDSGTLVAFF.

This sequence joins TRBV29-1 and TRBJ1-2; 7 positions agree with TRBD1. In germline, CDR1 is SQVTM, CDR2 ANQGSEA. This CDR3 spans 11 amino acids. V was pared by 6 bases and J by 5 bases, with 3 bases of the junction left unmatched. CDR3 coding DNA: TGCAGCGTCCGGGACAGTTATGGCTACACCTTC. This gives the protein CSVRDSYGYTF.

This clone was seen once. This chain links TRBV6-1 with TRBJ1-6, with D possibly TRBD1 on 5 matching bases. The germline CDR1 and CDR2 sequences are MNHNS and SASEGT. This CDR3 is built from 15 residues. The V end was cut by 3 bases, the J end by 6 bases, with 12 bases between. DNA of the CDR3: TGTGCCAGCAGTGAGGGGCCCCTCTCTAATTCACCCCTCCACTTT. Protein: CASSEGPLSNSPLHF.

The chain is built from TRBV30 and TRBJ1-2; TRBD1 is a possible D gene (5 bases). This CDR3 comprises 14 residues. Trimming shortened V by 2 bases and J by 3 bases, and 13 bases separated the two germline ends. CDR1 is GTSNPN, CDR2 SVGIG, per germline (reference sequence). The CDR3 DNA follows: TGTGCCTGGAGTTCTGGGATGACAGACTATGGCTACACCTTC. Its protein is CAWSSGMTDYGYTF. Using reference TRBV30 and TRBJ1-2 for the parts outside the CDR3, the full variable domain is SQTIHQWPATLVQPVGSPLSLECTVEGTSNPNLYWYRQAAGRGLQLLFYSVGIGQISSEVPQNLSASRPQDRQFILSSKKLLLSDSGFYLCAWSSGMTDYGYTFGSGTRLTVV.

The chain is built from TRBV25-1 and TRBJ1-2; tentative D call: TRBD1 (6 bases). Germline V CDR1 and CDR2: MGHDK, SYGVNS. The V and J ends lost 2 bases and 8 bases respectively, with 9 bases between them. CDR3 length equals 12 residues. CDR3 nucleotide sequence: TGTGCCAGCAGTGAAAAGACAGGCGGCTACACCTTC. The encoded protein is CASSEKTGGYTF.

The chain has TRBV11-3 and TRBJ2-2; 10 bases line up with TRBD1. The V and J ends lost 5 bases and 5 bases, in that order; junction bases with no gene match: 5. The CDR3 totals 15 residues. Germline V gives CDR1 SGHNT, CDR2 YENEEA. The CDR3 DNA sequence: TGTGCCAGCAGCCGGGACAGGGGACCTACCGGGGAGCTGTTTTTT. It encodes CASSRDRGPTGELFF.

The chain links TRBV3-1 (or the pseudogene TRBV3-2) to TRBJ2-7; unclear D gene. CDR1 and CDR2 (germline): LGHDT, YNNKEL (reference sequence). The CDR3 runs 12 residues. V lost 7 bases to trimming and J lost 2 bases, with 9 bases between them. This CDR3 is CASNSVTYEQYV. CDR3 coding DNA: TGTGCCAGCAATTCAGTCACCTACGAGCAGTACGTC.

The CDR3 loop reads CASSFGDLEAFF. The CDR3 DNA sequence: TGTGCCAGCAGTTTTGGAGACCTTGAAGCTTTCTTT. The J gene is TRBJ1-1, the V gene TRBV12-3 or TRBV12-4; D ambiguous. Between the trimmed V and J ends, which lost 3 bases and 7 bases, there was a span of 9 bases. This CDR3 comprises 12 residues.

Note on this clone: Other DNA variants within this sample encode the same CDR3. The chain recombines TRBV7-8 with TRBJ2-3; no reliable D call. The CDR3 is 14 amino acids. Germline V gene data show CDR1 as SGHVS and CDR2 as FQNEAQ. The V end lost 0 bases, the J end lost 4 bases, and 8 bases lay between the germline ends. CDR3 loop: CASSLALGSDTQYF. Here the CDR3 DNA reads TGTGCCAGCAGCTTAGCCCTAGGTTCAGATACGCAGTATTTT.

The J gene is TRBJ2-5, the V gene TRBV18; D is possibly TRBD1 (5 bases). V was shortened by 0 bases and J by 5 bases, with 13 bases between the two germline ends. The CDR3 is 15 amino acids. Germline V gene sequence: CDR1 KGHSH, CDR2 LQKENI. CDR3 DNA sequence: TGTGCCAGCTCACCACCGGGGCTACCTGGGGAGACCCAGTACTTC. Its protein product is CASSPPGLPGETQYF.

V gene TRBV6-1 combines with J gene TRBJ2-7; perhaps TRBD2 as D (5 bases). Germline CDR1 and CDR2: MNHNS and SASEGT. This CDR3 is built from 13 residues. V was pared by 8 bases and J by 0 bases, with 11 bases between. The CDR3 DNA reads as TGTGCCAGCGGAGAGGGCCCCTCCTACGAGCAGTACTTC. Translation gives CASGEGPSYEQYF.

The V call is TRBV28, the J call TRBJ1-4; tentative D call: TRBD1 (6 bases). The V gene lost 5 bases and the J gene lost 5 bases, with 15 bases spanning the gap. The CDR3 has 15 residues. Germline V gene sequence: CDR1 MDHEN, CDR2 SYDVKM. In DNA, the CDR3 is TGTGCCAGCAGTGGGGCGGACAGCCCCAATGAAAAACTGTTTTTT. It codes for CASSGADSPNEKLFF.

The chain carries TRBV5-4 and TRBJ2-3, with D perhaps TRBD2 (6 bases). The germline CDR1 and CDR2 sequences are SGHNT and YYREEE (reference sequence). This CDR3 spans 15 amino acids. The germline V and J ends were trimmed by 1 base and 4 bases, with 13 bases remaining between them. The DNA for the CDR3 is TGTGCCAGCAGCTTGCCGGGAGAGGGCTCAGATACGCAGTATTTT. Amino acids: CASSLPGEGSDTQYF. Drawing the rest from reference TRBV5-4 and TRBJ2-3, the complete variable domain is ETGVTQSPTHLIKTRGQQVTLRCSSQSGHNTVSWYQQALGQGPQFIFQYYREEENGRGNFPPRFSGLQFPNYSSELNVNALELDDSALYLCASSLPGEGSDTQYFGPGTRLTVL.

The chain recombines TRBV28 with TRBJ1-5, with D possibly matching TRBD1 (6 bases). Germline V CDR1 and CDR2: MDHEN, SYDVKM. V was shortened by 6 bases and J by 6 bases, with 12 bases between the two germline ends. The CDR3 runs to 13 residues. CDR3 nucleotide sequence: TGTGCCAGCAGACAACAGGGTTTTCAGCCCCAGCATTTT. This encodes CASRQQGFQPQHF.